What follows is one TCR beta chain and its context. Its antigen is still unknown. The data belong to a study of identical twins. Broader study findings: Beta out-of-frame sequences showed weaker excess sharing between twins. The study reached conclusions through statistical analysis that was cross-sectional, not following the same donors.

Germline assignment: CDR1 LGHNA and CDR2 YSLEER. The CDR3 has 17 amino acids. The ends lost 1 base at V and 2 bases at J; junction bases unmatched: 7. cDNA carried unique molecular identifiers, and a universal primer site was added by template switching. TCRdb itself ran the 5' RACE reads through MiXCR, one entry per CDR3 protein. Of 570,000 or so distinct CDR3 sequences listed, more than 9% were seen once; the top ten hold under 3%. These data were likewise used in another study, on yellow fever vaccine responses in identical twins.

The source of this sequence is a woman aged 18-29 years in good health. This chain joins TRBV4-3 and TRBJ2-3; the match to TRBD2 covers 9 bases. Sequenced input: PBMCs. The CDR3 region is CASSQGLLAGPTDTQYF. In nucleotides, the CDR3 is TGCGCCAGCAGCCAAGGTCTTCTAGCGGGACCCACAGATACGCAGTATTTT.